This T cell receptor beta chain was sequenced for a study of cytomegalovirus exposure and HLA in healthy donors. The overall study: The 120 validation repertoires and the 666 first-cohort repertoires shared a platform, a later analysis reported. The study, taken as a whole, reports: Across donors, most TCRs were seen rarely, yet some public ones were widespread. There were a few CMV-associated chains whose specificity for CMV antigens was confirmed in vitro.

Concerning this clone: What it recognizes is unknown.

This table comes from immunoSEQ multiplex PCR, and its TCRdb copy is limited to in-frame clones, with some not included. In the table there are 90,000 to 140,000 clones, around 87% of which are singletons. Trimming shortened V by 4 bases and J by 1 base, and 17 bases separated the two germline ends. The CDR3 spans 16 residues. CDR1 MNHEY and CDR2 SMNVEV come from the germline V gene (reference sequence). The chain is built from TRBV27 and TRBJ2-7; possibly TRBD1 for D (5 bases). The sequencing input was PBMCs. The clonotype was recovered from a young woman in good health and CMV-seropositive. The CDR3 loop reads CASSSAEYRGSYEQYF. In nucleotides, the CDR3 is TGTGCCAGCAGTTCCGCGGAGTATAGGGGTTCCTACGAGCAGTACTTC.